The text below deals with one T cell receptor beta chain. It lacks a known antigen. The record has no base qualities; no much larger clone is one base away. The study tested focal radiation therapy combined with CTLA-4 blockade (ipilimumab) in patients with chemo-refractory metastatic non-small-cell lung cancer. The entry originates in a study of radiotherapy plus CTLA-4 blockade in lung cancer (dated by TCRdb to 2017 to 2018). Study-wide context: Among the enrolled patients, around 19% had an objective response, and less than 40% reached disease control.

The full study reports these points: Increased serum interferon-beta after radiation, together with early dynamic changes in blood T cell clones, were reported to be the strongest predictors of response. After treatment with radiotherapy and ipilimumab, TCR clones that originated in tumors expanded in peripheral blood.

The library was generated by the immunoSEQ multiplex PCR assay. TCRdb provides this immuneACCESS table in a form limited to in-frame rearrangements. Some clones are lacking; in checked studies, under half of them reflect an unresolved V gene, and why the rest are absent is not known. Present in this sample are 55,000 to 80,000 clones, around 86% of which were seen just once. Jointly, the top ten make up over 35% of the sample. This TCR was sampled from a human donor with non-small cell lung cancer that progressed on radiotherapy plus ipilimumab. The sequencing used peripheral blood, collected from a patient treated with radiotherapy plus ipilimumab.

Here the CDR3 is given as CSVGRVETQYF. The DNA reads as follows: TGCAGCGTAGGACGTGTGGAGACCCAGTACTTC. Here the chain combines TRBV29-1 and TRBJ2-5, with an unclear D gene assignment. Including cysteine and phenylalanine, the CDR3 has 11 amino acids. Only the CDR3 region is kept as DNA, spanning 33 bases read in frame from base 1. V drops 6 bases and J drops 5 bases, leaving 10 bases in between. The CDR1 and CDR2 encoded by the germline V gene are SQVTM and ANQGSEA.